These 13 T cell receptor beta chains were all obtained from the same sample, sequenced in a study of blood T cell repertoires in COVID-19 (TCRdb year 2020). The library was made by the immunoSEQ multiplex PCR assay. In its TCRdb copy, this immuneACCESS table keeps in-frame sequences only and misses some clones. Where compared with another copy, unresolved V genes explain less than half of these, and the others have no known cause. The sample table records 150,000 to 170,000 clones; around 83% of these occur just once. The ten most abundant clones make up 12% of the sample. The sequencing input was peripheral blood. The origin of the receptors is a woman aged 60-70 years with COVID-19, enrolled during active disease.

The chain employs TRBV7-2 and TRBJ2-1; 10 bases agree with TRBD1. After removal of 5 bases from V and 8 bases from J, the junction contained 9 bases not matched to a gene. Per germline, CDR1 SGHTA and CDR2 FQGNSA. The CDR3 is 15 residues long. CDR3 nucleotide sequence: TGTGCCAGCAGCACCCGACAGGGGGCCAGGGATGAGCAGTTCTTC. Translation: CASSTRQGARDEQFF.

The chain recombines TRBV5-4 with TRBJ2-5, with 14 positions matching TRBD2. Germline CDR1 SGHNT, CDR2 YYREEE (reference sequence). With 2 bases clipped from V and 6 bases from J, the junction kept 3 bases outside the gene matches. The CDR3 spans 15 residues. The CDR3 is CASSFWTSGRQTQYF. The DNA for the CDR3 is TGTGCCAGCAGCTTCTGGACTAGCGGGAGGCAGACCCAGTACTTC.

About this clone itself: The sample has other DNA sequences that encode this CDR3 too. This sequence joins TRBV19 and TRBJ2-6; possible D gene TRBD2, 5 bases. Deletions cut 3 bases from V and 2 bases from J, with 8 bases between. Germline lookup yields CDR1 LNHDA and CDR2 SQIVND (reference sequence). This CDR3 has 15 amino acids. Here the CDR3 DNA reads TGTGCCAGTAGTATGCGGCGGGCTGGGGCCAACGTCCTGACTTTC. Protein product: CASSMRRAGANVLTF.

The V gene is TRBV5-1, the J gene TRBJ2-3; D is possibly TRBD1 (6 bases). The germline V and J ends were trimmed by 7 bases and 0 bases, with 18 bases remaining between them. The germline CDR1 and CDR2 sequences are SGHRS and YFSETQ. The CDR3 runs 16 residues. The CDR3 loop reads CASRKTGQTSTDTQYF. For the CDR3, the DNA is TGCGCCAGCCGGAAGACGGGACAAACTAGCACAGATACGCAGTATTTT.

In nucleotides, the CDR3 is TGCGCCAGCAGCTTGCCAGAGGACACTGAAGCTTTCTTT. Translating gives CASSLPEDTEAFF. The J gene is TRBJ1-1, the V gene TRBV5-1; D is uncertain. The CDR3 is 13 amino acids. The V and J ends lost 1 base and 3 bases respectively, with 7 bases between them. Germline lookup yields CDR1 SGHRS and CDR2 YFSETQ.

This chain joins TRBV5-6 and TRBJ2-2, with TRBD2 matching over 11 bases. The CDR3 has 17 amino acids. The germline CDR1 and CDR2 sequences are SGHDT and YYEEEE. Trimming cost V 4 bases and J 5 bases; bases outside gene matches: 10. The CDR3 region is CASSRDRLAGWTGELFF. In nucleotides, the CDR3 is TGTGCCAGCAGCCGAGACAGACTAGCGGGGTGGACCGGGGAGCTGTTTTTT. The whole variable domain, remainder taken from reference TRBV5-6 and TRBJ2-2, is DAGVTQSPTHLIKTRGQQVTLRCSPKSGHDTVSWYQQALGQGPQFIFQYYEEEERQRGNFPDRFSGHQFPNYSSELNVNALLLGDSALYLCASSRDRLAGWTGELFFGEGSRLTVL.

V usage is TRBV6-5 and J usage is TRBJ1-2; 9 bases are shared with TRBD1. The junction had 8 bases not matched to a gene; V was cut back by 10 bases and J by 8 bases. Germline values: CDR1 MNHEY, CDR2 SVGAGI. The CDR3 consists of 12 residues. CDR3 residues: CATGTGFEGYTF. The CDR3, as DNA: TGTGCCACCGGGACAGGGTTTGAGGGCTACACCTTC.

This sequence joins TRBV6-1 and TRBJ1-5; 8 positions match TRBD1. Germline V lookup: CDR1 MNHNS, CDR2 SASEGT. CDR3 length: 15 amino acids. Trimming at V came to 3 bases and at J to 7 bases, leaving 8 bases not matched to a gene. For the CDR3, the DNA is TGTGCCAGCAGTGACGGGCAGGGGGCAAGGCAGCCCCAGCATTTT. This gives the protein CASSDGQGARQPQHF.

The rearrangement uses TRBV18 and TRBJ2-7; TRBD1 matches 9 bases. V dropped 2 bases and J dropped 2; count of bases not matched to a gene: 7. The CDR3 covers 16 residues. The germline V gene encodes CDR1 KGHSH and CDR2 LQKENI. The CDR3: CASSPSRDRVTYEQYF. DNA of the CDR3: TGTGCCAGCTCACCATCCCGGGACAGGGTAACCTACGAGCAGTACTTC.

The V gene is TRBV18, the J gene TRBJ2-1; no clear D. The V end was cut by 0 bases, the J end by 9 bases, with 12 bases between. The CDR3 consists of 14 residues. The germline V gene encodes CDR1 KGHSH and CDR2 LQKENI. The CDR3 DNA reads as TGTGCCAGCTCACCACCGAGTTCTCGCGGTGAGCAGTTCTTC. This sequence encodes CASSPPSSRGEQFF.

J is TRBJ1-1 and V is TRBV29-1; D possibly corresponds to TRBD1 (5 bases). Looked up from germline, CDR1 is SQVTM and CDR2 is ANQGSEA. The germline V and J ends were trimmed by 5 bases and 1 base, with 14 bases remaining between them. The CDR3 extends over 14 amino acids. The CDR3 reads CSVTIGQTNTEAFF. CDR3 nucleotide sequence: TGCAGCGTTACGATCGGACAAACGAACACTGAAGCTTTCTTT. Full variable domain (missing parts from reference TRBV29-1 and TRBJ1-1): SAVISQKPSRDICQRGTSLTIQCQVDSQVTMMFWYRQQPGQSLTLIATANQGSEATYESGFVIDKFPISRPNLTFSTLTVSNMSPEDSSIYLCSVTIGQTNTEAFFGQGTRLTVV.

This chain uses TRBV7-2 with TRBJ1-4, with no clear D. This CDR3 spans 15 amino acids. Trimming took off 2 bases at V and 5 bases at J, with 12 bases between the two ends. Germline V lookup: CDR1 SGHTA, CDR2 FQGNSA. The CDR3 here is CASSLQSWRNEKLFF. Written as DNA, the CDR3 is TGTGCCAGCAGCTTACAGTCGTGGCGGAATGAAAAACTGTTTTTT.

The rearrangement uses TRBV7-8 and TRBJ2-3; the D gene is possibly TRBD2 (5 bases). V was pared by 3 bases and J by 1 base, with 8 bases between. Per germline, CDR1 SGHVS and CDR2 FQNEAQ. This CDR3 is 14 amino acids long. The CDR3, as DNA: TGTGCCAGCAGCTTGGACTTCGGCACAGATACGCAGTATTTT. This translates into CASSLDFGTDTQYF.